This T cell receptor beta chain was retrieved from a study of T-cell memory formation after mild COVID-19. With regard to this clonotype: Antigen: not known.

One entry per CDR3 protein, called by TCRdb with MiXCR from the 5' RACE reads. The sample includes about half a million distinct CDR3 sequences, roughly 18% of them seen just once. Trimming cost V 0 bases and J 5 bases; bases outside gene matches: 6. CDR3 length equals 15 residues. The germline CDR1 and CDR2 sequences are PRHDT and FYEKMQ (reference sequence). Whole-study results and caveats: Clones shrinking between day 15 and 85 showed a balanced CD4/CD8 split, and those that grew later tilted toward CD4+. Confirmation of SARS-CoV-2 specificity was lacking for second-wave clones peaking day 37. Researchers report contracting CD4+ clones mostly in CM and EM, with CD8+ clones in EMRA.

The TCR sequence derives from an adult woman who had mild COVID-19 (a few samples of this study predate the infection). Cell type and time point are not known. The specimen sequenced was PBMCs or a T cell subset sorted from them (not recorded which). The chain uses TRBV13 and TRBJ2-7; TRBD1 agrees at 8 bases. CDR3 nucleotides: TGTGCCAGCAGCTTAGGCGGACAGGGTGGTCACGAGCAGTACTTC. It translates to CASSLGGQGGHEQYF.